The 18 T cell receptor beta chains below were found in one sample sequenced in a study of blood T cell repertoires in COVID-19. Clones were read by immunoSEQ multiplex PCR, and TCRdb kept only the in-frame ones, dropping some. The table lists under 450,000 clones, more than 70% of them singletons. What was sequenced was peripheral blood. Every receptor here comes from a woman aged 45-60 years with COVID-19, enrolled during active disease.

The rearrangement uses TRBV6-5 and TRBJ1-1, with 7 bases aligning to TRBD1. In germline, CDR1 is MNHEY, CDR2 SVGAGI. The CDR3 runs 15 residues. V gave up 4 bases and J gave up 1 base; unmatched junction bases: 6. CDR3 sequence reads: CASSFRRQGNTEAFF. CDR3 bases: TGTGCCAGCAGTTTTCGCCGACAGGGGAACACTGAAGCTTTCTTT.

The chain recombines TRBV5-1 with TRBJ1-1, with 8 bases aligning to TRBD1. Trimming at V came to 0 bases and at J to 3 bases, leaving 7 bases not matched to a gene. The CDR3 is 16 amino acids. Looked up from germline, CDR1 is SGHRS and CDR2 is YFSETQ. The CDR3 loop is CASSLVWGRGHTEAFF. The CDR3 DNA is TGCGCCAGCAGCTTGGTATGGGGCAGGGGGCACACTGAAGCTTTCTTT.

The CDR3 sequence: CASSSGTGASDTQYF. The CDR3 DNA follows: TGTGCCAGCAGTTCCGGGACAGGGGCCTCGGATACGCAGTATTTT. The gene calls are TRBV5-5 and TRBJ2-3; 10 bases line up with TRBD1. The CDR3 covers 15 residues. CDR1 is SGHKS and CDR2 is YYEKEE in the germline V gene (reference sequence). J was trimmed by 6 bases and V by 5 bases; bases with no gene match: 9.

The chain joins TRBV18 to TRBJ1-4; D not resolved. This CDR3 region has 15 residues. Germline CDR1 reads KGHSH; CDR2 reads LQKENI. V lost 3 bases and J 7 bases, leaving 15 bases between the germline ends. This CDR3 is CASSPQGGMGEKLFF. Here the CDR3 DNA reads TGTGCCAGCTCACCCCAAGGAGGGATGGGTGAAAAACTGTTTTTT.

The CDR3 here is CASSAAPGQVGRAQHF. The CDR3 coding sequence is TGTGCCAGCAGCGCCGCACCTGGACAGGTTGGCAGGGCCCAGCATTTT. This rearrangement joins TRBV5-4 to TRBJ1-5; TRBD1 matches 7 bases. V lost 4 bases to trimming and J lost 11 bases; unmatched junction nucleotides: 18. Per the germline V gene, CDR1 is SGHNT and CDR2 is YYREEE (reference sequence). The CDR3 is 16 residues long.

With regard to this clone: A junction boundary mismatches the germline segment, possibly from a read error. The genes are TRBV4-1 and TRBJ1-2; TRBD1 might be the D (5 bases). CDR3 length equals 15 residues. Germline CDR1 MGHRA, CDR2 YSYEKL. The CDR3 coding sequence is TGCGTCAGCAGCCAAGATATCCGGGGGAGCTATGGCTACACCTTC. This encodes CVSSQDIRGSYGYTF.

The chain combines TRBV30 with TRBJ1-1, with 8 bases aligning to TRBD1. V gave up 3 bases and J gave up 5 bases; unmatched junction bases: 11. The CDR3 spans 15 residues. Germline CDR1 reads GTSNPN; CDR2 reads SVGIG (reference sequence). The CDR3 DNA is TGTGCCTGGAGCGAGGAAGGACAGGGCTATACTGAAGCTTTCTTT. Its translation: CAWSEEGQGYTEAFF. Supplemented by reference TRBV30 and TRBJ1-1, the full variable domain reads SQTIHQWPATLVQPVGSPLSLECTVEGTSNPNLYWYRQAAGRGLQLLFYSVGIGQISSEVPQNLSASRPQDRQFILSSKKLLLSDSGFYLCAWSEEGQGYTEAFFGQGTRLTVV.

This sequence joins TRBV5-6 and TRBJ2-7, with D tentatively TRBD2 (7 bases). From germline, CDR1 is SGHDT and CDR2 YYEEEE. This CDR3 spans 17 amino acids. V dropped 4 bases and J dropped 7 bases, with 27 bases sitting between them. CDR3 DNA: TGTGCCAGCAGCCCCCCCACGGGGGGCCGACACATTGGTGAGCAGTACTTC. It codes for CASSPPTGGRHIGEQYF.

This clone was seen a single time. The V and J genes are TRBV6-5 and TRBJ2-7; D call uncertain. Trimming left V 0 bases short and J 4 bases short, with 10 bases between. Germline loops: CDR1 MNHEY, CDR2 SVGAGI. The length of the CDR3 is 14 residues. The CDR3 DNA reads TGTGCCAGCAGTTACTCCCAGATAGCATACGAGCAGTACTTC. Translated: CASSYSQIAYEQYF.

The chain links TRBV30 to TRBJ2-7; 10 positions agree with TRBD1. Germline V gene sequence: CDR1 GTSNPN, CDR2 SVGIG (reference sequence). The V segment lost 2 bases and the J segment 2 bases; nucleotides outside the gene matches: 6. This CDR3 region has 15 residues. Here the CDR3 reads CAWSIGGTGAYEQYF. The CDR3 DNA reads TGTGCCTGGAGTATAGGGGGGACAGGGGCCTACGAGCAGTACTTC. Full variable domain (remainder filled in from reference TRBV30 and TRBJ2-7): SQTIHQWPATLVQPVGSPLSLECTVEGTSNPNLYWYRQAAGRGLQLLFYSVGIGQISSEVPQNLSASRPQDRQFILSSKKLLLSDSGFYLCAWSIGGTGAYEQYFGPGTRLTVT.

The CDR3 sequence is CASRPGAYNSPLHF. CDR3 sequence (DNA): TGTGCCAGCAGACCCGGGGCCTATAATTCACCCCTCCACTTT. This chain uses TRBV6-5 with TRBJ1-6; no clear D. The CDR3 runs 14 residues. V was clipped by 6 bases and J by 2 bases, with 8 bases between them. CDR1 and CDR2 (germline): MNHEY, SVGAGI.

The chain uses TRBV29-1 and TRBJ1-2, with D uncertain. CDR1 and CDR2 (germline): SQVTM, ANQGSEA. With 6 bases removed from V and 7 bases from J, the gap between germline ends came to 12 bases. There are 11 residues in the CDR3. The CDR3, as DNA: TGCAGCGTGTCGGAGATGAGTGGCTACACCTTC. Encoded protein: CSVSEMSGYTF.

The J gene is TRBJ1-6, the V gene TRBV2; tentatively, D is TRBD1 (5 bases). V lost 8 bases to trimming and J lost 7 bases, with 15 bases between them. CDR1 is SNHLY, CDR2 FYNNEI, per germline. The CDR3 has 14 amino acids. CDR3 bases: TGTGCCAGCGGGCGGGACGGTCGAAATTCACCCCTCCACTTT. It encodes CASGRDGRNSPLHF. The full variable domain, completed using reference TRBV2 and TRBJ1-6, is EPEVTQTPSHQVTQMGQEVILRCVPISNHLYFYWYRQILGQKVEFLVSFYNNEISEKSEIFDDQFSVERPDGSNFTLKIRSTKLEDSAMYFCASGRDGRNSPLHFGNGTRLTVT.

V gene TRBV11-2 combines with J gene TRBJ2-3; D not certain. Per germline, CDR1 SGHAT and CDR2 FQNNGV. The germline V and J ends were trimmed by 5 bases and 5 bases, with 8 bases remaining between them. The CDR3 spans 12 residues. CDR3 nucleotide sequence: TGTGCCAGCAGCCCCTGGAGAGATACGCAGTATTTT. Its protein is CASSPWRDTQYF.

This clone was detected only once. V is TRBV7-9 and J is TRBJ1-3; 7 bases agree with TRBD1. The germline gives CDR1 SEHNR, CDR2 FQNEAQ (reference sequence). The CDR3 is 15 amino acids. V lost 3 bases and J lost 0; bases outside the gene matches: 2. This CDR3 reads CASSFGTASGNTIYF. DNA for the CDR3: TGTGCCAGCAGCTTCGGGACAGCCTCTGGAAACACCATATATTTT.

V usage is TRBV11-2 and J usage is TRBJ2-6; TRBD1 matches 8 bases. The CDR3 totals 14 residues. CDR1 is SGHAT, CDR2 FQNNGV, per germline. V shed 5 bases, J shed 10 bases, and the junction held 7 bases outside the gene matches. The CDR3 DNA reads as TGTGCCAGCAGCCCAGAGACAGGGGAGAACGTCCTGACTTTC. This gives the protein CASSPETGENVLTF.

In this sample, this clone turned up once. The chain recombines TRBV13 with TRBJ1-1, with D possibly matching TRBD1 (5 bases). With 5 bases removed from V and 2 bases from J, the gap between germline ends came to 9 bases. Germline loops: CDR1 PRHDT, CDR2 FYEKMQ (reference sequence). This CDR3 has 13 residues. In nucleotides, the CDR3 is TGTGCCAGCAGCCGGGACTTAAACACTGAAGCTTTCTTT. Amino acids: CASSRDLNTEAFF. The full variable domain, with the rest looked up from reference TRBV13 and TRBJ1-1, is AAGVIQSPRHLIKEKRETATLKCYPIPRHDTVYWYQQGPGQDPQFLISFYEKMQSDKGSIPDRFSAQQFSDYHSELNMSSLELGDSALYFCASSRDLNTEAFFGQGTRLTVV.

The chain combines TRBV5-1 with TRBJ2-3, with TRBD1 matching 8 bases. With V trimmed by 0 bases and J by 0 bases, 3 bases remained unmatched. The CDR3 spans 16 residues. The V gene's germline CDR1 is SGHRS and CDR2 YFSETQ. The CDR3 reads CASSLGNRGSTDTQYF. The CDR3, as DNA: TGCGCCAGCAGCTTGGGCAACAGGGGGAGCACAGATACGCAGTATTTT.